These T cell receptor beta chains were read from a single sample in a study of blood T cell repertoires in COVID-19. Using immunoSEQ multiplex PCR, the repertoire was profiled, and TCRdb retains in-frame clones only, with some absent. This sample carries 120,000 or so clones, around nine tenths of them seen once, and the ten largest clones take more than 2%. What was sequenced was peripheral blood. Source of these receptors: a woman aged 45-65 years with acute or convalescent COVID-19. The CDR3 runs from the conserved cysteine through the conserved F or W. The order of the fields is V gene, J gene, CDR3 protein.

v_call: TRBV5-1
j_call: TRBJ1-1
cdr3_aa: CASSLSGGREAFF

v_call: TRBV18
j_call: TRBJ1-1
cdr3_aa: CASSPRPGDETEAFF

v_call: TRBV10-3
j_call: TRBJ1-6
cdr3_aa: CAISESTSFESSYNSPLHF

v_call: TRBV18
j_call: TRBJ1-2
cdr3_aa: CASSPGGHGYTF

v_call: TRBV7-3
j_call: TRBJ1-3
cdr3_aa: CASSFTGNSGNTIYF

v_call: TRBV2
j_call: TRBJ2-5
cdr3_aa: CASTRGGAETQYF

v_call: TRBV19
j_call: TRBJ2-1
cdr3_aa: CASSILVDEQFF

v_call: TRBV5-4
j_call: TRBJ1-1
cdr3_aa: CASSNQGANTEAFF

v_call: TRBV11-2
j_call: TRBJ1-1
cdr3_aa: CASSLVGGLLDTEAFF

v_call: TRBV5-6
j_call: TRBJ2-2
cdr3_aa: CASSLRSGRASGELFF

v_call: TRBV6-5
j_call: TRBJ1-1
cdr3_aa: CASSYSIRGGTEAFF

v_call: TRBV6-2/TRBV6-3
j_call: TRBJ1-2
cdr3_aa: CASSYRPGGSGYTF

v_call: TRBV7-2
j_call: TRBJ2-2
cdr3_aa: CASSARQTSANTGELFF

v_call: TRBV14
j_call: TRBJ1-1
cdr3_aa: CASSPSGREAFF

v_call: TRBV19
j_call: TRBJ2-7
cdr3_aa: CASSMQGHLDEQYF

v_call: TRBV19
j_call: TRBJ2-7
cdr3_aa: CASSMTGTGISYEQYF